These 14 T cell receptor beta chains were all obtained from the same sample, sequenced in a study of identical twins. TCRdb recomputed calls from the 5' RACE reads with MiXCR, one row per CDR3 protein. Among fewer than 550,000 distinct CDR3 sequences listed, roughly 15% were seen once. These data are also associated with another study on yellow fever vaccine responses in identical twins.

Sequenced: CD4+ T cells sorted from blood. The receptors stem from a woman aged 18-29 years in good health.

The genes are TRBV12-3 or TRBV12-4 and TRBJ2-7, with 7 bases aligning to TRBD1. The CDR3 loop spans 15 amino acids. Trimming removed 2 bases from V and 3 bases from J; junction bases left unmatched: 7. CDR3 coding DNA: TGTGCCAGCAGTTTACAACAGGGGTACTACTACGAGCAGTACGTC. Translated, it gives CASSLQQGYYYEQYV.

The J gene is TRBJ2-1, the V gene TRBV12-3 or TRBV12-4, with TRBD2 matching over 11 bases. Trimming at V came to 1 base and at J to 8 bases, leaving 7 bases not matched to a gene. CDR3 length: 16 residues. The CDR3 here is CASSLVSGGAGYEQFF. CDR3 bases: TGTGCCAGCAGTTTAGTTAGCGGGGGGGCCGGGTATGAGCAGTTCTTC.

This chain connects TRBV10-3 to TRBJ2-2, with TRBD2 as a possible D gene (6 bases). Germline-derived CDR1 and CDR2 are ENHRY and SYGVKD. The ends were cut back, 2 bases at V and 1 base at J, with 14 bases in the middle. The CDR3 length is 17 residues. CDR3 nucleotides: TGTGCCATCAGTGAGGGAACTCGCGGGGAGAACACCGGGGAGCTGTTTTTT. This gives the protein CAISEGTRGENTGELFF.

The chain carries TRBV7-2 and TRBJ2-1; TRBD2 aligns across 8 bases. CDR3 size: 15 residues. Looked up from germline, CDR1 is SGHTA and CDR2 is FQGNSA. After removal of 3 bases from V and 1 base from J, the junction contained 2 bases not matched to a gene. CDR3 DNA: TGTGCCAGCAGCTTTGGGACTAGATCCTACAATGAGCAGTTCTTC. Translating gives CASSFGTRSYNEQFF. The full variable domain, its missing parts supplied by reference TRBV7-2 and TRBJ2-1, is GAGVSQSPSNKVTEKGKDVELRCDPISGHTALYWYRQSLGQGLEFLIYFQGNSAPDKSGLPSDRFSAERTGGSVSTLTIQRTQQEDSAVYLCASSFGTRSYNEQFFGPGTRLTVL.

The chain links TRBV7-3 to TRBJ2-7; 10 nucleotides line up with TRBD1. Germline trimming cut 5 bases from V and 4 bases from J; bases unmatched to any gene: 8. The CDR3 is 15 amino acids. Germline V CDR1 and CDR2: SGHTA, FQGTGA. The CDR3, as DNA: TGTGCCAGCAGCCTGGGGGGGACAGGGGTGTACGAGCAGTACTTC. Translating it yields CASSLGGTGVYEQYF. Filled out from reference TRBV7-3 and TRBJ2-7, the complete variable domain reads GAGVSQTPSNKVTEKGKYVELRCDPISGHTALYWYRQSLGQGPEFLIYFQGTGAADDSGLPNDRFFAVRPEGSVSTLKIQRTERGDSAVYLCASSLGGTGVYEQYFGPGTRLTVT.

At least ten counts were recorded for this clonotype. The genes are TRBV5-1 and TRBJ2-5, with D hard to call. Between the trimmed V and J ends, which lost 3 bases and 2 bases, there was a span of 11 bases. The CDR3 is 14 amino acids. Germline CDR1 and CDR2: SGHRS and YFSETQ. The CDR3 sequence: CASSSLPEQETQYF. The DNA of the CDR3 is TGCGCCAGCAGCTCGCTACCCGAACAAGAGACCCAGTACTTC.

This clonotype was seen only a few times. CDR3 in amino acids: CASSREGFPYNEQFF. For the CDR3, the DNA is TGTGCCAGCAGCAGGGAGGGGTTCCCCTACAATGAGCAGTTCTTC. The chain has TRBV7-9 and TRBJ2-1; the match to TRBD2 covers 7 bases. J lost 2 bases, V lost 5 bases, and 6 bases had no gene match. This CDR3 region has 15 residues. Germline lookup yields CDR1 SEHNR and CDR2 FQNEAQ (reference sequence). The entire variable domain, with the rest obtained from reference TRBV7-9 and TRBJ2-1, is as follows: DTGVSQNPRHKITKRGQNVTFRCDPISEHNRLYWYRQTLGQGPEFLTYFQNEAQLEKSRLLSDRFSAERPKGSFSTLEIQRTEQGDSAMYLCASSREGFPYNEQFFGPGTRLTVL.

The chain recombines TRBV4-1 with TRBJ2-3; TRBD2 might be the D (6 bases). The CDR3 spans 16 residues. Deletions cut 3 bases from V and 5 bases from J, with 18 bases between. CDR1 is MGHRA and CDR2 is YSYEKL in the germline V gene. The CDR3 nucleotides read TGCGCCAGCAGCCAGCCGGCCCGGGAGAGTAGAGATACGCAGTATTTT. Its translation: CASSQPARESRDTQYF.

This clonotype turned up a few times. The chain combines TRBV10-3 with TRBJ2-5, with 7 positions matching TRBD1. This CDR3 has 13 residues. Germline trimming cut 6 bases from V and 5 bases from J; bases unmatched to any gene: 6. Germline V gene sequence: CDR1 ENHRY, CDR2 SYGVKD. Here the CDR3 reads CAIRETGAETQYF. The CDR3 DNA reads TGTGCCATCAGAGAAACAGGGGCCGAGACCCAGTACTTC.

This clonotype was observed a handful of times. This CDR3 is CASSHRNEQFF. DNA for the CDR3: TGTGCCAGCAGCCATAGGAATGAGCAGTTCTTC. V usage is TRBV12-3 or TRBV12-4 and J usage is TRBJ2-1; no firm D call. This CDR3 is 11 amino acids long. Trimming took 6 bases from V and 7 from J, leaving 7 bases between them.

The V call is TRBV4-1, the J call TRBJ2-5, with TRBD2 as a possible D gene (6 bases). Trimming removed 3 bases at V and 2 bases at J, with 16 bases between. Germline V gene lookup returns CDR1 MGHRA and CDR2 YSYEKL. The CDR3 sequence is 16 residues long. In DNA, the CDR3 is TGCGCCAGCAGCCAGTTACGCGGGACGGATCAAGAGACCCAGTACTTC. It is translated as CASSQLRGTDQETQYF.

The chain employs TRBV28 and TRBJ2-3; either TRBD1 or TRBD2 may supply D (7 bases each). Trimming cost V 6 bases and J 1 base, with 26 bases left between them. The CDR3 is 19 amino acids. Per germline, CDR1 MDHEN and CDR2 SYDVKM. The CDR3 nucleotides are TGTGCCAGCAGCCGCTCGCAGGGGGGGGTCACTCGGGGCACAGATACGCAGTATTTT. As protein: CASSRSQGGVTRGTDTQYF.

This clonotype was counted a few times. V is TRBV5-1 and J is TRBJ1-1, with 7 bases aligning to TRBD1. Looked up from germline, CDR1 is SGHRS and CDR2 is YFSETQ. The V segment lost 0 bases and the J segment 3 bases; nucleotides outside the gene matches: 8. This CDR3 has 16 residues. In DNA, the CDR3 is TGCGCCAGCAGCTTGGCCAAAGGGGGCCTCTACACTGAAGCTTTCTTT. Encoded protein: CASSLAKGGLYTEAFF.

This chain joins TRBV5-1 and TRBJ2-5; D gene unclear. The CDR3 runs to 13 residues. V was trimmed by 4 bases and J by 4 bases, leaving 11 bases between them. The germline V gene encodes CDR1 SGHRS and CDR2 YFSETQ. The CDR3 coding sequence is TGCGCCAGCAGCAGGGCTCTAGGAGAGACCCAGTACTTC. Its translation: CASSRALGETQYF.